These T cell receptor beta chains were read from a single sample in a study of cytomegalovirus exposure and HLA in healthy donors. Profiling relied on immunoSEQ multiplex PCR, and the TCRdb table lists in-frame clones only, not all of them. The data hold around 130,000 clones, with almost 85% observed a single time. Sequenced input: PBMCs. The receptors originated from a boy younger than 10 in good health and CMV-seronegative. Each CDR3 is given with its conserved first and last residue. D genes are given only for firm matches. A clone size is listed for some rows: how often the clone was seen (once, few, many), or a class if it is expanded.

J gene	clone size	D gene	V gene	CDR3 protein	CDR3 DNA
TRBJ1-1	.	TRBD1	TRBV6-1	CASRGTANTEAFF	TGTGCCAGCAGAGGGACAGCGAACACTGAAGCTTTCTTT
TRBJ1-5	.	.	TRBV29-1	CSVGVGGSGNQPQHF	TGCAGCGTTGGTGTCGGGGGGTCGGGCAATCAGCCCCAGCATTTT
TRBJ1-1	.	.	TRBV14	CASNGQGPNTEAFF	TGTGCCAGCAATGGTCAGGGCCCGAACACTGAAGCTTTCTTT
TRBJ1-5	.	.	TRBV2	CASTGISSNQPQHF	TGTGCCAGCACGGGGATAAGTAGCAATCAGCCCCAGCATTTT
TRBJ2-3	.	.	TRBV10-3	CAISGANRGTDTQYF	TGTGCCATCAGTGGGGCCAACAGGGGCACAGATACGCAGTATTTT
TRBJ1-2	.	.	TRBV4-1	CASSFPRTRILANYGYTF	TGCGCCAGCAGCTTCCCCCGGACACGGATCCTAGCTAACTATGGCTACACCTTC
TRBJ1-4	.	.	TRBV7-9	CSSSLRDEKLFF	TGTTCCAGCAGCTTACGGGATGAAAAACTGTTTTTT
TRBJ2-3	.	.	TRBV6-4	CASSDSAGRADTQYF	TGTGCCAGCAGTGACTCAGCGGGTCGAGCAGATACGCAGTATTTT
TRBJ1-1	.	.	TRBV7-9	CASRAGRGDTEAFF	TGTGCCAGCCGAGCGGGTAGAGGAGACACTGAAGCTTTCTTT
TRBJ2-3	.	TRBD2	TRBV9	CASSVGWGSGRARRGTDTQYF	TGTGCCAGCAGCGTAGGCTGGGGGAGCGGGAGGGCCCGACGAGGCACAGATACGCAGTATTTT
TRBJ1-2	.	.	TRBV5-1	CASSLASDYGYTF	TGCGCCAGCAGCTTGGCCTCTGACTATGGCTACACCTTC
TRBJ2-7	.	TRBD2	TRBV30	CAGLNGDYLEQYF	TGTGCCGGGCTAAATGGGGACTATCTCGAGCAGTACTTC
TRBJ2-1	.	.	TRBV9	CASSVTDLSYNEQFF	TGTGCCAGCAGCGTGACAGATCTCTCCTACAATGAGCAGTTCTTC
TRBJ1-6	.	TRBD1	TRBV5-1	CASSAGTGDPGSPLHF	TGCGCCAGCAGCGCCGGGACAGGGGACCCCGGGTCACCCCTCCACTTT
TRBJ1-3	.	.	TRBV2	CASRPPETGDSGNTIYF	TGTGCCAGCAGGCCACCGGAAACAGGCGACTCTGGAAACACCATATATTTT
TRBJ1-5	once	.	TRBV5-4	CASSPGTRNQPQHF	TGTGCCAGCAGTCCCGGGACAAGGAATCAGCCCCAGCATTTT
TRBJ1-1	.	TRBD1	TRBV7-2	CASSLGTGARGAFF	TGTGCCAGCAGCTTAGGGACAGGGGCGCGGGGAGCTTTCTTT
TRBJ2-1	.	TRBD2	TRBV4-1	CASSTSGTVYNEQFF	TGCGCCTCATCGACTAGCGGTACAGTCTACAATGAGCAGTTCTTC